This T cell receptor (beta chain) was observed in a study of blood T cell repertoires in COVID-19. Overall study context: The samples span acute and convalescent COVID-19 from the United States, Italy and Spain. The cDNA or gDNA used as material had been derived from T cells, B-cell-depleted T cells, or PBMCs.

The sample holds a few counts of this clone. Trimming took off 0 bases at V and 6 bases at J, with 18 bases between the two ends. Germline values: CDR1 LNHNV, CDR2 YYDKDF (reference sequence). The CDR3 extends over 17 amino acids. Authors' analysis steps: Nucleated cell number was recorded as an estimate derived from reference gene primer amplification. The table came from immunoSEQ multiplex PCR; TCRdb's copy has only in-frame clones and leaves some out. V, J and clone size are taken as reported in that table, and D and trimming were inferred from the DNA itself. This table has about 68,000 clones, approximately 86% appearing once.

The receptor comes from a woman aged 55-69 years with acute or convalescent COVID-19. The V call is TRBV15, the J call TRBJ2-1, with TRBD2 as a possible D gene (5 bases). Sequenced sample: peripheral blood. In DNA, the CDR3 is TGTGCCACCAGCAGAGAACAACTAGACTCCGGCACCAATGAGCAGTTCTTC. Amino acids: CATSREQLDSGTNEQFF.